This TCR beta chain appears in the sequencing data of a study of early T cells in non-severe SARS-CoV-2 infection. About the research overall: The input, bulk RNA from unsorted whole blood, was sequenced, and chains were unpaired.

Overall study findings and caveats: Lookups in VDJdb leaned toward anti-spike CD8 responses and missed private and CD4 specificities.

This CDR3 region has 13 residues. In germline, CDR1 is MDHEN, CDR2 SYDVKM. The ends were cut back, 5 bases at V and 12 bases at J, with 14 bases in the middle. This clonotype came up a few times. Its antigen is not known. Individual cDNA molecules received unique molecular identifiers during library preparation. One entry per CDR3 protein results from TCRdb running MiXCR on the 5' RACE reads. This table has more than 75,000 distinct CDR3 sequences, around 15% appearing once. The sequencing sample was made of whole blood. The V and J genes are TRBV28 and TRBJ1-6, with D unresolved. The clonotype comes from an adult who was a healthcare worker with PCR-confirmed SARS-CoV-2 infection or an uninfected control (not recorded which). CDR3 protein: CASSRESIGPLHF. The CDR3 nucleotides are TGTGCCAGCAGTCGTGAATCAATTGGACCCCTCCACTTT.